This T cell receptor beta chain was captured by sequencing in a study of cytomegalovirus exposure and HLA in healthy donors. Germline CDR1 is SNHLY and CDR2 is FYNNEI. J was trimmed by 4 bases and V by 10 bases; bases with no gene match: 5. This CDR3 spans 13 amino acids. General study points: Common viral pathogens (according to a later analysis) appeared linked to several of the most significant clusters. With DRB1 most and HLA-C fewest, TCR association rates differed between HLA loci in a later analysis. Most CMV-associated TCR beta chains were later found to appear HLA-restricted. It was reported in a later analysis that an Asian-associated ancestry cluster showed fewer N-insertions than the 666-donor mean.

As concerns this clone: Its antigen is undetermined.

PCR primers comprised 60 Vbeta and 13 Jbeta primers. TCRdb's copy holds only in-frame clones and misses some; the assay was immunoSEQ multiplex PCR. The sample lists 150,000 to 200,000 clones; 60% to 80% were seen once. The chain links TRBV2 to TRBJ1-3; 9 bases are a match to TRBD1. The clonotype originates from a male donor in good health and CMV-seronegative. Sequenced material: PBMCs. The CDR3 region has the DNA TGTGCCATCCCGGGACAGGGAGGAAACACCATATATTTT. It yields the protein CAIPGQGGNTIYF.